One sample yielded the 14 T cell receptor beta chains listed below, sequenced in a study of PD-1 blockade in classical Hodgkin lymphoma. The patients all showed relapse after autologous stem cell transplantation, while their brentuximab vedotin exposure varied. Profiling relied on immunoSEQ multiplex PCR, and the TCRdb table lists in-frame clones only, not all of them. The repertoire holds about 39,000 clones, with approximately 70% as singletons. Sample: peripheral blood mononuclear cells (PBMCs), taken before the second cycle of nivolumab. The receptor set was obtained from a human donor with classical Hodgkin lymphoma.

This clone was detected only once. The chain combines TRBV18 with TRBJ1-1; D may be TRBD1 (6 bases). The V end was cut by 4 bases, the J end by 1 base, with 10 bases between. The CDR3 sequence is 14 residues long. Germline lookup yields CDR1 KGHSH and CDR2 LQKENI. As DNA, the CDR3 is TGTGCCAGCTCACAAACAGGGACGAACACTGAAGCTTTCTTT. It specifies CASSQTGTNTEAFF. The full variable domain, its missing parts supplied by reference TRBV18 and TRBJ1-1, is NAGVMQNPRHLVRRRGQEARLRCSPMKGHSHVYWYRQLPEEGLKFMVYLQKENIIDESGMPKERFSAEFPKEGPSILRIQQVVRGDSAAYFCASSQTGTNTEAFFGQGTRLTVV.

This rearrangement joins TRBV30 to TRBJ2-3, with D perhaps given as TRBD1 or TRBD2 (5 bases each). Per germline, CDR1 GTSNPN and CDR2 SVGIG (reference sequence). The CDR3 extends over 15 amino acids. Trimming took off 0 bases at V and 2 bases at J, with 12 bases between the two ends. CDR3 sequence reads: CAWSVQGTSTDTQYF. The CDR3 DNA follows: TGTGCCTGGAGTGTACAAGGGACCTCCACAGATACGCAGTATTTT. The variable domain in full, with the rest retrieved from reference TRBV30 and TRBJ2-3, is SQTIHQWPATLVQPVGSPLSLECTVEGTSNPNLYWYRQAAGRGLQLLFYSVGIGQISSEVPQNLSASRPQDRQFILSSKKLLLSDSGFYLCAWSVQGTSTDTQYFGPGTRLTVL.

This chain uses TRBV6-5 with TRBJ1-2; D ambiguous. This CDR3 is 13 amino acids long. V was clipped by 3 bases and J by 2 bases, with 7 bases between them. Germline CDR1 is MNHEY and CDR2 is SVGAGI. For the CDR3, the DNA is TGTGCCAGCAGTTATACGGTGAACTATGGCTACACCTTC. Translating it yields CASSYTVNYGYTF.

The V call is TRBV4-3, the J call TRBJ1-2, with 11 bases lining up with TRBD1. The junction had 3 bases not matched to a gene; V was cut back by 5 bases and J by 4 bases. Germline values: CDR1 LGHNA, CDR2 YSLEER. This CDR3 contains 14 residues. In nucleotides, the CDR3 is TGCGCCAGCAGCAGCGGGACAGGGGGCTATGGCTACACCTTC. Its translation: CASSSGTGGYGYTF.

The chain has TRBV7-9 and TRBJ1-5; D is uncertain. V lost 5 bases to trimming and J lost 2 bases, with 7 bases between them. CDR3 length: 13 residues. Germline CDR1 and CDR2: SEHNR and FQNEAQ (reference sequence). The CDR3 nucleotides are TGTGCCAGCAGCCAGTTGGGCAATCAGCCCCAGCATTTT. It codes for CASSQLGNQPQHF.

The rearrangement links TRBV19 to TRBJ1-4; the match to TRBD1 covers 8 bases. The germline V gene encodes CDR1 LNHDA and CDR2 SQIVND (reference sequence). The CDR3 spans 14 residues. V trimming: 1 base; J trimming: 5 bases; junction bases outside the gene matches: 0. The CDR3 here is CASSIGQGNEKLFF. CDR3 nucleotide sequence: TGTGCCAGTAGTATAGGACAGGGGAATGAAAAACTGTTTTTT.

The chain is built from TRBV5-1 and TRBJ2-5; TRBD1 matches 8 bases. V gave up 4 bases and J gave up 5 bases; unmatched junction bases: 7. Germline values: CDR1 SGHRS, CDR2 YFSETQ. The CDR3 length is 14 residues. In DNA form, the CDR3 reads TGCGCCAGCAGCCGTGGACAGGGTGGCGAGACCCAGTACTTC. This codes for CASSRGQGGETQYF.

This sequence joins TRBV4-2 and TRBJ2-7; no firm D call. This CDR3 region has 13 residues. Trimming removed 0 bases at V and 3 bases at J, with 6 bases between. The germline V gene has CDR1 LGHNA and CDR2 YNFKEQ. The CDR3 reads CASSQERVYEQYF. CDR3 sequence (DNA): TGTGCCAGCAGCCAAGAAAGAGTCTACGAGCAGTACTTC.

The rearrangement joins TRBV19 to TRBJ1-1; weak D call: TRBD1 (6 bases). The CDR3 extends over 15 amino acids. Per the germline V gene, CDR1 is LNHDA and CDR2 is SQIVND (reference sequence). V gave up 2 bases and J gave up 4 bases, with 14 bases separating them. This CDR3 is CASSIYFGQSTEAFF. The DNA of the CDR3 is TGTGCCAGTAGTATATATTTCGGACAGTCCACTGAAGCTTTCTTT.

V usage is TRBV10-3 and J usage is TRBJ1-5; 10 bases are a match to TRBD1. The CDR3 is 15 amino acids. V gave up 11 bases and J gave up 7 bases; unmatched junction bases: 14. CDR1 is ENHRY and CDR2 is SYGVKD in the germline V gene. The CDR3 coding sequence is TGTGCCTCATCGACAGGGGGCGCGGGTGGGCAGCCCCAGCATTTT. This sequence encodes CASSTGGAGGQPQHF.

V is TRBV11-1 and J is TRBJ2-5, with 9 bases that match TRBD1. Germline V gene data show CDR1 as SGHAT and CDR2 as FQDESV (reference sequence). The CDR3 covers 16 residues. Germline trimming cut 3 bases from V and 4 bases from J; bases unmatched to any gene: 9. The CDR3 sequence: CASSFGGGQGGETQYF. As DNA, the CDR3 is TGTGCCAGCAGCTTTGGCGGGGGACAGGGAGGAGAGACCCAGTACTTC. Supplemented by reference TRBV11-1 and TRBJ2-5, the full variable domain reads EAEVAQSPRYKITEKSQAVAFWCDPISGHATLYWYRQILGQGPELLVQFQDESVVDDSQLPKDRFSAERLKGVDSTLKIQPAELGDSAMYLCASSFGGGQGGETQYFGPGTRLLVL.

The V gene is TRBV5-4, the J gene TRBJ2-2, with D unclear. Trimming shortened V by 0 bases and J by 0 bases, and 6 bases separated the two germline ends. Germline V gene sequence: CDR1 SGHNT, CDR2 YYREEE (reference sequence). CDR3 length: 15 residues. The CDR3, as DNA: TGTGCCAGCAGCTTGGATCCAGCGAACACCGGGGAGCTGTTTTTT. Amino acids: CASSLDPANTGELFF.

The chain uses TRBV29-1 and TRBJ2-4, with 8 bases that match TRBD1. The CDR3 loop spans 14 amino acids. The V gene's germline CDR1 is SQVTM and CDR2 ANQGSEA. V lost 4 bases and J lost 4; bases outside the gene matches: 6. The CDR3 DNA is TGCAGCGTTGGTTCAGGGGGCTGGAAAAACATTCAGTACTTC. Translation gives CSVGSGGWKNIQYF.

This clone was seen many times. The chain uses TRBV4-3 and TRBJ2-5; D gene ambiguous. Germline values: CDR1 LGHNA, CDR2 YSLEER. Deletions cut 1 base from V and 5 bases from J, with 11 bases between. The CDR3 has 14 residues. CDR3 protein: CASSQVDTPETQYF. In DNA, the CDR3 is TGCGCCAGCAGCCAAGTAGACACCCCGGAGACCCAGTACTTC.